Sequencing of this TCR beta chain was carried out in a study of T cell repertoires in cytomegalovirus infection. Study outcomes and limitations: Within the response measured ex vivo, HLA-C-restricted CMV-specific TCR beta clonotypes were dominant.

The CDR3 loop spans 12 amino acids. Trimming left V 7 bases short and J 4 bases short, with 7 bases between. Germline CDR1 is SGHVS and CDR2 is FQNEAQ. As for this clonotype: Its antigen is not identified.

TCRdb itself ran the reads through MiXCR, one entry per CDR3 protein. Among 450,000 to 600,000 distinct CDR3 sequences listed, 30% to 40% were seen once. The receptor's source is a human donor in good health (CMV status not recorded). Some clones in this sample may be carry-over from other donors' samples. The chain recombines TRBV7-8 with TRBJ2-2; the D is unclear. Here the sequenced sample was cultured PBMCs, taken from culture after CMV antigen stimulation. The CDR3 here is CASTGVTGELFF. The CDR3 region has the DNA TGTGCCAGCACTGGCGTCACCGGGGAGCTGTTTTTT.